This T cell receptor (beta chain) was identified in a study of T cell responses to AZD1222 COVID-19 vaccine. Germline V gene data show CDR1 as GTSNPN and CDR2 as SVGIG (reference sequence). V lost 0 bases and J 5 bases, leaving 4 bases between the germline ends. This CDR3 comprises 11 residues. TCRdb's copy holds only in-frame clones and misses some; the assay was immunoSEQ multiplex PCR. The data contain 150,000 to 200,000 clones, 85% to 95% of them singletons. Notes on this clone: Other DNA sequences from this sample encode an identical CDR3 as well.

The TCR originated in an adult who received the AZD1222 COVID-19 vaccine. Sequences were derived from peripheral blood, sampled 28 days after the second AZD1222 dose. V gene TRBV30 combines with J gene TRBJ1-2; D unclear. This CDR3 reads CAWSVGYGYTF. The CDR3 nucleotides read TGTGCCTGGAGTGTAGGGTATGGCTACACCTTC.